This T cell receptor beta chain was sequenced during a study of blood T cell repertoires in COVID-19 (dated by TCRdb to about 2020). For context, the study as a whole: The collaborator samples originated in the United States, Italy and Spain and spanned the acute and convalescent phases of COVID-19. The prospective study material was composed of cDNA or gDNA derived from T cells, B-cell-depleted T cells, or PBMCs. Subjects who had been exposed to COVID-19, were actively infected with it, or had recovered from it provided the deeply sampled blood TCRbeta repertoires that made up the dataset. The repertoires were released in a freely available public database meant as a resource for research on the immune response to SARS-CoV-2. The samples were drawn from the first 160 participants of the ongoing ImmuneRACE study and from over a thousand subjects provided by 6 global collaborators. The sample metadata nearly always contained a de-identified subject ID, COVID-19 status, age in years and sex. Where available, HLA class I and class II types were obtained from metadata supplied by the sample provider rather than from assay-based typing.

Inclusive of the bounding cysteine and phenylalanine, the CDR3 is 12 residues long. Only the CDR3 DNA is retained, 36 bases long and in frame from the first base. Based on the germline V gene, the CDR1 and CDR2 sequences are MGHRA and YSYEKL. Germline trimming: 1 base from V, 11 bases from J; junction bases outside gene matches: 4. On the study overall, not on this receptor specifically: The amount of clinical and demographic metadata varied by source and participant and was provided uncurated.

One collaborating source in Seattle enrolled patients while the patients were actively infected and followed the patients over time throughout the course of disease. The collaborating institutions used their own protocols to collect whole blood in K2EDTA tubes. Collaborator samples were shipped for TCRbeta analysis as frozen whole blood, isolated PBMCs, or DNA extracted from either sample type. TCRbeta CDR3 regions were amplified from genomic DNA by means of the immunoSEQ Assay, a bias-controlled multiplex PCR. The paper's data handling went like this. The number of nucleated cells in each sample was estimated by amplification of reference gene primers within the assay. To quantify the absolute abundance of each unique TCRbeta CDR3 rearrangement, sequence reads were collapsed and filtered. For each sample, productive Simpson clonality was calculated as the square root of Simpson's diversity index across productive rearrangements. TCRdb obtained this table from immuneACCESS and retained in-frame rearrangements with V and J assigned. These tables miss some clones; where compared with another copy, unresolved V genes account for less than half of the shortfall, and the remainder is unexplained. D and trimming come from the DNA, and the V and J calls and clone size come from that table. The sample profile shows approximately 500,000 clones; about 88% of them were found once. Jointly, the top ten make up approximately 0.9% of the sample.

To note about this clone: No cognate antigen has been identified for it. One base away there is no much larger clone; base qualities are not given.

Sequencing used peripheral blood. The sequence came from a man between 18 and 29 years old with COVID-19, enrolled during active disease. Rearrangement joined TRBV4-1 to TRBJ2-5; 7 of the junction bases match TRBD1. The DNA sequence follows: TGCGCCAGCAGCCAAGTTCCGGGACAGCAGTACTTC. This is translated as CASSQVPGQQYF.